These T cell receptor beta chains were read from a single sample in a study of pediatric ulcerative colitis. Generated by immunoSEQ multiplex PCR, the TCRdb table keeps only in-frame clones and is missing some. The table records approximately 32,000 clones, around 80% of them present only once. The source material was blood. Source of these receptors: a boy younger than 18 with severe ulcerative colitis. CDR3s include the opening cysteine and the closing phenylalanine or tryptophan. D genes are given only for firm matches. The size of a clone is reported for some rows only, either as once, few or many, or as a class for expanded clones.

. TRBJ2-7 . TRBV6-6 CATRVGNEQYF TGTGCCACCAGGGTGGGGAACGAGCAGTACTTC
. TRBJ2-7 . TRBV19 CASSIDWDSGYEQYF TGTGCCAGTAGTATAGATTGGGACAGCGGGTACGAGCAGTACTTC
. TRBJ2-4 TRBD2 TRBV2 CASTNGGVGKNIQYF TGTGCCAGCACCAACGGGGGGGTCGGCAAAAACATTCAGTACTTC
. TRBJ1-3 TRBD1 TRBV5-5 CASSLEDRGYRGENTIYF TGTGCCAGCAGCTTGGAAGACAGGGGCTACCGGGGGGAAAACACCATATATTTT
. TRBJ2-7 . TRBV7-6 CASSLADPGTSYEQYF TGTGCCAGCAGCTTAGCGGACCCCGGGACCTCCTACGAGCAGTACTTC
medium-sized TRBJ1-1 TRBD1 TRBV5-1 CASSIHGTGMDEAFF TGCGCCAGCAGCATTCACGGGACAGGAATGGATGAAGCTTTCTTT
. TRBJ2-7 . TRBV6-5 CASSWTFTFSYEQYF TGTGCCAGCAGTTGGACTTTCACCTTCTCCTACGAGCAGTACTTC
few TRBJ1-4 . TRBV4-1 CASSILVLNEKLFF .
. TRBJ1-4 . TRBV9 CASSVGFATNEKLFF TGTGCCAGCAGCGTAGGTTTTGCAACTAATGAAAAACTGTTTTTT
. TRBJ1-1 . TRBV25-1 CASTRGVWSTEAFF TGTGCCAGCACCCGGGGGGTTTGGTCCACTGAAGCTTTCTTT
. TRBJ2-7 . TRBV11-2 CASSGRDRSYEQYF TGTGCCTCCAGCGGTAGAGACAGGTCCTACGAGCAGTACTTC
. TRBJ2-7 TRBD1 TRBV13 CASSFRQGPPGQYF TGTGCCAGCAGCTTCCGACAGGGACCCCCGGGGCAGTACTTC
. TRBJ2-1 . TRBV4-3 CASSRDLEYNEQFF TGCGCCAGCAGCCGGGACTTGGAATACAATGAGCAGTTCTTC
. TRBJ2-7 . TRBV5-6 CASSQDNYEQYF TGTGCCAGCAGCCAGGACAACTACGAGCAGTACTTC
. TRBJ2-1 TRBD1 TRBV4-3 CASSQDLIGQGRLSSYNEQFF TGCGCCAGCAGCCAAGATCTTATAGGACAGGGGCGCCTGAGCTCCTACAATGAGCAGTTCTTC
once TRBJ1-5 . TRBV6-5 CASSKTGRMEPQHF TGTGCCAGCAGTAAAACAGGGCGAATGGAACCCCAGCATTTT
. TRBJ2-1 . TRBV5-6 CASSLRVSEQFF TGTGCCAGCAGCTTGCGGGTTAGTGAGCAGTTCTTC
few TRBJ1-3 TRBD1 TRBV7-9 CASSSPPGQGQGNTIYF TGTGCCAGCAGCTCACCTCCGGGACAGGGTCAGGGAAACACCATATATTTT
few TRBJ1-2 TRBD1 TRBV5-1 CASSLRGQEYGYTF TGCGCCAGCAGCTTAAGGGGACAGGAGTATGGCTACACCTTC
once TRBJ2-7 TRBD2 TRBV7-9 CASSSAGGLYEQYF TGTGCCAGCAGCTCGGCGGGGGGCCTCTACGAGCAGTACTTC
. TRBJ2-3 . TRBV7-9 CASSLILSDTQYF TGTGCCAGCAGCTTAATACTATCAGATACGCAGTATTTT
. TRBJ1-2 . TRBV25-1 CASSEWNTENYGYTF TGTGCCAGCAGTGAATGGAACACGGAGAACTATGGCTACACCTTC
. TRBJ2-5 . TRBV7-3 CASSLTVMRGETQYF TGTGCCAGCAGCTTAACGGTGATGAGGGGAGAGACCCAGTACTTC
. TRBJ1-2 . TRBV9 CASSVAFGSGSAGGYTF TGTGCCAGCAGCGTAGCCTTTGGTAGTGGGTCCGCTGGGGGCTACACCTTC
. TRBJ2-1 TRBD1 TRBV5-6 CASSWGTGEQFF TGTGCCAGCAGCTGGGGGACAGGGGAGCAGTTCTTC
. TRBJ2-3 . TRBV2 CASSVSLSDPDTQYF TGTGCCAGCAGTGTTAGCCTATCGGACCCAGATACGCAGTATTTT
. TRBJ2-3 TRBD1 TRBV6-1 CASRKQGIGTDTQYF TGTGCCAGCAGAAAACAGGGGATAGGGACAGATACGCAGTATTTT
few TRBJ2-7 . TRBV27 CASSFLRGHEQYF TGTGCCAGCAGTTTTCTTCGGGGCCACGAGCAGTACTTC
. TRBJ2-1 . TRBV7-9 CASSFRGSQQFF TGTGCCAGCAGCTTCAGGGGCAGCCAGCAGTTCTTC
few TRBJ2-7 . TRBV11-1 CASSLATGPTYEQYF TGTGCCAGCAGCTTAGCTACAGGCCCAACCTACGAGCAGTACTTC
. TRBJ1-2 . TRBV2 CASRGDALRYGYTF TGTGCCAGCAGGGGGGACGCCCTTCGCTATGGCTACACCTTC
. TRBJ2-7 . TRBV27 CASSLQSSYEQYF TGTGCCAGCAGTTTACAAAGCTCCTACGAGCAGTACTTC
. TRBJ1-1 . TRBV30 CAWRREGNTEAFF TGTGCCTGGAGAAGGGAGGGGAACACTGAAGCTTTCTTT
few TRBJ1-6 TRBD1 TRBV9 CASSGGGRYLNSPLHF TGTGCCAGCAGCGGAGGGGGCAGGTATCTTAATTCACCCCTCCACTTT
. TRBJ2-5 . TRBV2 CASKRWIQETQYF TGTGCCAGCAAGAGATGGATACAAGAGACCCAGTACTTC
. TRBJ2-7 TRBD1 TRBV2 CASRDRGRYEQYF TGTGCCAGCCGGGACAGGGGGCGATACGAGCAGTACTTC
once TRBJ2-7 TRBD1 TRBV2 CASIPLGGTGLTSYEQYF TGTGCCAGCATCCCCTTGGGGGGGACAGGGCTTACTTCCTACGAGCAGTACTTC
. TRBJ2-1 . TRBV7-3 CASSLLADSYNEQFF TGTGCCAGCAGCCTTTTAGCGGATTCCTACAATGAGCAGTTCTTC
few TRBJ1-1 . TRBV5-1 CASSLSQGNTEAFF TGCGCCAGCAGCTTGAGTCAGGGTAACACTGAAGCTTTCTTT
. TRBJ2-1 . TRBV27 CASSLSLPRYNEQFF TGTGCCAGCAGTTTATCGTTACCCAGATACAATGAGCAGTTCTTC
. TRBJ1-2 TRBD1 TRBV6-5 CAGSFRTGSYGYTF TGTGCCGGCAGTTTCCGGACAGGAAGCTATGGCTACACCTTC
few TRBJ1-1 . TRBV19 CASKVGFEAFF TGTGCCAGTAAGGTAGGGTTCGAAGCTTTCTTT
few TRBJ2-7 . TRBV6-5 CASSYSSLGAYEQYF TGTGCCAGCAGTTACTCGTCGTTGGGGGCCTACGAGCAGTACTTC
. TRBJ1-1 . TRBV6-6 CASSRQDTEAFF TGTGCCAGCAGTAGACAAGACACTGAAGCTTTCTTT
once TRBJ2-3 TRBD2 TRBV19 CASSIVAGDYTQYF TGTGCCAGTAGTATAGTGGCGGGGGACTATACGCAGTATTTT
. TRBJ1-2 TRBD1 TRBV7-8 CASSLVFVMGQGSYVDYGYTF TGTGCCAGCAGCTTAGTTTTTGTGATGGGACAGGGTTCCTACGTGGACTATGGCTACACCTTC
. TRBJ2-7 . TRBV6-5 CASSTGQNYEQYF TGTGCCAGCAGTACAGGACAGAACTACGAGCAGTACTTC
. TRBJ1-1 . TRBV30 CAWQQGEAFF TGTGCCTGGCAACAGGGTGAAGCTTTCTTT
. TRBJ1-3 TRBD1 TRBV27 CASSLKGGKENTIYF TGTGCCAGCAGTTTAAAAGGGGGCAAAGAAAACACCATATATTTT
. TRBJ2-3 . TRBV4-1 CASSQGVMTDTQYF TGCGCCAGCAGCCAAGGAGTAATGACGGATACGCAGTATTTT